These T cell receptor beta chains were read from a single sample in a study of shared clonotypes between healthy human individuals. This table comes from immunoSEQ multiplex PCR, and its TCRdb copy is limited to in-frame clones, with some not included. Among about 680,000 clones listed, just over 90% were seen once. The specimen was naive CD8+ T cells sorted from blood. The origin of the receptors is a man aged 25 to 45 in good health. CDR3s include the opening cysteine and the closing phenylalanine or tryptophan. D genes are given only for firm matches. Clone size is stated in some rows and not others, as once, few, many or a class when expanded.

CDR3 protein: CASSYDTQGETQYF; CDR3 DNA: TGCGCCAGCAGCTACGACACCCAGGGAGAGACCCAGTACTTC; J gene: TRBJ2-5; D gene: .; clone size: .; V gene: TRBV5-1
CDR3 protein: CASSPALAAGGHHEQFF; CDR3 DNA: TGTGCCAGCAGCCCCGCTCTCGCAGCGGGAGGGCATCATGAGCAGTTCTTC; J gene: TRBJ2-1; D gene: TRBD2; clone size: few; V gene: TRBV9
CDR3 protein: CASSLEGSTNEKLFF; CDR3 DNA: TGCGCCAGCAGCTTGGAAGGTTCAACTAATGAAAAACTGTTTTTT; J gene: TRBJ1-4; D gene: .; clone size: once; V gene: TRBV5-1
CDR3 protein: CASSPIRDKGLRYEQYF; CDR3 DNA: TGTGCCAGCTCACCGATCCGGGACAAAGGACTAAGATACGAGCAGTACTTC; J gene: TRBJ2-7; D gene: .; clone size: .; V gene: TRBV18
CDR3 protein: CAISASLAGIYLYEQYF; CDR3 DNA: TGTGCCATCTCCGCCTCACTAGCGGGAATTTACCTCTACGAGCAGTACTTC; J gene: TRBJ2-7; D gene: TRBD2; clone size: .; V gene: TRBV28
CDR3 protein: CSVEEANTGELFF; CDR3 DNA: TGCAGCGTTGAAGAAGCGAACACCGGGGAGCTGTTTTTT; J gene: TRBJ2-2; D gene: .; clone size: .; V gene: TRBV29-1
CDR3 protein: CASRFDNEQFF; CDR3 DNA: TGTGCCAGCAGATTCGACAATGAGCAGTTCTTC; J gene: TRBJ2-1; D gene: .; clone size: .; V gene: TRBV2
CDR3 protein: CASSLEGQGSYEQYF; CDR3 DNA: TGTGCCAGCAGCTTAGAGGGACAGGGTTCCTACGAGCAGTACTTC; J gene: TRBJ2-7; D gene: TRBD1; clone size: .; V gene: TRBV11-2
CDR3 protein: CASRFISYGYTF; CDR3 DNA: TGTGCCAGCCGCTTTATCTCCTATGGCTACACCTTC; J gene: TRBJ1-2; D gene: .; clone size: .; V gene: TRBV6-6
CDR3 protein: CASSLVGSSYEQYF; CDR3 DNA: TGTGCCAGCAGCTTGGTGGGGAGCTCCTACGAGCAGTACTTC; J gene: TRBJ2-7; D gene: .; clone size: few; V gene: TRBV5-6
CDR3 protein: CASSLGPARSNQPQHF; CDR3 DNA: TGTGCCAGCAGTTTAGGGCCCGCGCGTAGCAATCAGCCCCAGCATTTT; J gene: TRBJ1-5; D gene: .; clone size: .; V gene: TRBV27
CDR3 protein: CASSLSGRVSGNTIYF; CDR3 DNA: TGTGCCAGCAGCTTATCTGGCAGGGTCTCTGGAAACACCATATATTTT; J gene: TRBJ1-3; D gene: .; clone size: .; V gene: TRBV7-9
CDR3 protein: CASSLGLGSYEQYF; CDR3 DNA: TGTGCCAGCAGTTTAGGTTTGGGATCCTACGAGCAGTACTTC; J gene: TRBJ2-7; D gene: .; clone size: .; V gene: TRBV27
CDR3 protein: CASSKDRGSIYEQYF; CDR3 DNA: TGTGCCAGCAGCAAGGACAGGGGGAGTATCTACGAGCAGTACTTC; J gene: TRBJ2-7; D gene: TRBD1; clone size: .; V gene: TRBV7-9
CDR3 protein: CASSLLRDRVFYEQYF; CDR3 DNA: TGCGCCAGCAGCCTGCTGAGAGACAGGGTTTTTTACGAGCAGTACTTC; J gene: TRBJ2-7; D gene: TRBD1; clone size: .; V gene: TRBV4-1
CDR3 protein: CASSSATGWPEAFF; CDR3 DNA: TGTGCCAGCAGCTCCGCTACAGGGTGGCCCGAAGCTTTCTTT; J gene: TRBJ1-1; D gene: .; clone size: .; V gene: TRBV7-6
CDR3 protein: CASSFSVRVAGRETQYF; CDR3 DNA: TGCGCCAGCAGCTTTTCAGTACGGGTAGCGGGAAGGGAAACGCAGTATTTT; J gene: TRBJ2-3; D gene: TRBD2; clone size: .; V gene: TRBV4-1
CDR3 protein: CASSVPDRNTEAFF; CDR3 DNA: TGTGCCAGCAGTGTGCCAGACAGGAACACTGAAGCTTTCTTT; J gene: TRBJ1-1; D gene: .; clone size: .; V gene: TRBV6-5
CDR3 protein: CASSSTSGAQAYEQYF; CDR3 DNA: TGTGCCAGCAGCTCAACCTCAGGGGCGCAGGCCTACGAGCAGTACTTC; J gene: TRBJ2-7; D gene: .; clone size: .; V gene: TRBV5-5
CDR3 protein: CASSLQPSGGGNEQFF; CDR3 DNA: TGTGCCAGCAGCCTACAACCTAGCGGAGGGGGAAATGAGCAGTTCTTC; J gene: TRBJ2-1; D gene: .; clone size: .; V gene: TRBV7-3